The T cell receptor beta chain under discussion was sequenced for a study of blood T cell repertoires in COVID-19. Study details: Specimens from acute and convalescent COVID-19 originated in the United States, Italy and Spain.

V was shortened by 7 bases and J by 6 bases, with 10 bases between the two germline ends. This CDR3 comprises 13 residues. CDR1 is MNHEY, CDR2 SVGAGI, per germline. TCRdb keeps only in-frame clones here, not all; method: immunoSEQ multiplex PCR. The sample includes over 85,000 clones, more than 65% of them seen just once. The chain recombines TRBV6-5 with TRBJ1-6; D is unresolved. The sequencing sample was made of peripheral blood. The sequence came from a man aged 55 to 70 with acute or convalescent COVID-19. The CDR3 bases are TGTGCCAGCACCACGGTGGTTAATTCACCCCTCCACTTT. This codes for CASTTVVNSPLHF.